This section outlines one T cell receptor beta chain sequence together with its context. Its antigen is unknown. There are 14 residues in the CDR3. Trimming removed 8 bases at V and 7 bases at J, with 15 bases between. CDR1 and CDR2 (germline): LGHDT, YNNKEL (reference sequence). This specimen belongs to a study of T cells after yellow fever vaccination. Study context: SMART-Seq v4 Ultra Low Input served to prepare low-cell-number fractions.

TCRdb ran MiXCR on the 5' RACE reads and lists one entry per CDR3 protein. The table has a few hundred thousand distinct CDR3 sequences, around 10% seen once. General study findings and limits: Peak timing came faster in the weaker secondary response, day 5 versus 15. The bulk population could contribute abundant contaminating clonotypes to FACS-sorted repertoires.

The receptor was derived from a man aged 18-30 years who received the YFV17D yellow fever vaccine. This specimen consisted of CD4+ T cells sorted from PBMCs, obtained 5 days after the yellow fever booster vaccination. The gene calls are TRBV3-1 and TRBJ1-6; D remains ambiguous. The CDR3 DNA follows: TGTGCCAGCTCAGTAATTGGGTCGAATTCACCCCTCCACTTT. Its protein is CASSVIGSNSPLHF.